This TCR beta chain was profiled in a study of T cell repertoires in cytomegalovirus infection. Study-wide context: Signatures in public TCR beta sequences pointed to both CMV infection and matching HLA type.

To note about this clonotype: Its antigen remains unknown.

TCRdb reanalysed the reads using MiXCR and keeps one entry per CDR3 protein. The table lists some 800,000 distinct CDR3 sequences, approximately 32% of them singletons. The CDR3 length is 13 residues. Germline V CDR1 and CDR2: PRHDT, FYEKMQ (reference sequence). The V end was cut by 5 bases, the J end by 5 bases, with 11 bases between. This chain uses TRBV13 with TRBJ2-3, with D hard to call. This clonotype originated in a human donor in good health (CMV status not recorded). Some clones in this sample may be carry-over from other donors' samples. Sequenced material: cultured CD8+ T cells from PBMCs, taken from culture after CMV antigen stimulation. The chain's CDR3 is CASSGRTVDTQYF. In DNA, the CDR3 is TGTGCCAGCAGCGGCAGGACGGTAGATACGCAGTATTTT.